A selection of T cell receptor beta chains follows, all from one sample in a study of T cell responses to AZD1222 COVID-19 vaccine. Profiling relied on immunoSEQ multiplex PCR, and the TCRdb table lists in-frame clones only, not all of them. The table lists more than 80,000 clones, 70% to 90% of them singletons. Specimen: peripheral blood, collected 28 days after the second AZD1222 dose. The receptors come from an adult who received the AZD1222 COVID-19 vaccine. CDR3s include the opening cysteine and the closing phenylalanine or tryptophan. A D gene is named only where the DNA matches it firmly. Clone size, where shown, is once, few, many, or a class for clones that have expanded.

size	V	D	J	DNA	CDR3
few	TRBV7-3	TRBD2	TRBJ2-2	TGTGCCAGCAGCGTCCTAGCGGCCACCGGGGAGCTGTTTTTT	CASSVLAATGELFF
.	TRBV4-1	.	TRBJ1-5	TGCGCCAGCAGCCAAGCAGACAGAGACAATCAGCCCCAGCATTTT	CASSQADRDNQPQHF
.	TRBV29-1	.	TRBJ1-6	TGCAGCGTTGAAGAGCGGCGGAGCTCCTATAATTCACCCCTCCACTTT	CSVEERRSSYNSPLHF
.	TRBV2	TRBD1	TRBJ1-6	TGTGCCAGCAGTCGACTACAGGGGTTGAATTCACCCCTCCACTTT	CASSRLQGLNSPLHF
.	TRBV25-1	.	TRBJ2-7	TGTGCCAGCAGGGACTGGAACTACGAGCAGTACTTC	CASRDWNYEQYF
.	TRBV6-5	.	TRBJ1-1	TGTGCCAGCAGTTACAGGGGAAAGAACACTGAAGCTTTCTTT	CASSYRGKNTEAFF
.	TRBV4-2	TRBD1	TRBJ2-7	TGTGCCAGCAGCCCGGACAGGCGTTCCTACGAGCAGTACTTC	CASSPDRRSYEQYF
.	TRBV12-3/TRBV12-4	TRBD2	TRBJ2-5	TGTGCCAGCAGTGTCGGGGGGATGGAGACCCAGTACTTC	CASSVGGMETQYF
.	TRBV7-8	TRBD1	TRBJ2-7	TGTGCCAGCAGCTTAATCCTTGGACAGGGAAGGGGAAATCGGGAGTACGAGCAGTACTTC	CASSLILGQGRGNREYEQYF
once	TRBV7-2	.	TRBJ1-1	TGTGCCAGCAGCCTAATGGAGTTCGAAGCTTTCTTT	CASSLMEFEAFF
.	TRBV6-6	.	TRBJ2-2	TGTGCCAGCAGTTACGAGCCCGCAGGGGAGCTGTTTTTT	CASSYEPAGELFF
.	TRBV28	.	TRBJ1-4	TGTGCCAGTTCAGAAGGGGGGGGTAATGAAAAACTGTTTTTT	CASSEGGGNEKLFF
.	TRBV29-1	TRBD1	TRBJ2-3	TGCAGCGTTAGACGACAGGGCGCCACAGATACGCAGTATTTT	CSVRRQGATDTQYF
.	TRBV6-5	TRBD2	TRBJ2-1	TGTGCCAGCAGTTCGGGACTAGCTTCCTACAATGAGCAGTTCTTC	CASSSGLASYNEQFF
.	TRBV7-2	TRBD2	TRBJ2-1	TGTGCCAGCAGCTTAGAACTAGCGGGTTACAATGAGCAGTTCTTC	CASSLELAGYNEQFF
.	TRBV20-1	.	TRBJ1-2	TGCAGTGCTAAGTTCTATGGCTACACCTTC	CSAKFYGYTF
.	TRBV7-9	.	TRBJ1-1	TGTGCCAGCAGCTTAGACCAGTGGGAAGCTTTCTTT	CASSLDQWEAFF
few	TRBV4-1	.	TRBJ1-2	TGCGCCAGCAGCCAAATTACGTCTAACTATGGCTACACCTTC	CASSQITSNYGYTF
.	TRBV7-2	.	TRBJ1-2	TGTGCCAGCAGCTTAGTGGTAGGAGGGGGCTATGGCTACACCTTC	CASSLVVGGGYGYTF
once	TRBV14	.	TRBJ2-3	TGTGCCAGCAGCCAAACCGGGACTCCATGGCAGTATTTT	CASSQTGTPWQYF
once	TRBV19	.	TRBJ1-6	TGTGCCAGTAGCCGCCGGGTTTCAGGGACGGATAATTCACCCCTCCACTTT	CASSRRVSGTDNSPLHF
few	TRBV6-5	.	TRBJ1-1	TGTGCCAGCATGTTGAACACTGAAGCTTTCTTT	CASMLNTEAFF
.	TRBV19	.	TRBJ1-6	TGTGCCAGTAGTATGGGGCAGGGAAATTCACCCCTCCACTTT	CASSMGQGNSPLHF
.	TRBV28	TRBD1	TRBJ2-6	TGTGCCAGCAGTCAGGATACAGGGGCTGGGGCCAACGTCCTGACTTTC	CASSQDTGAGANVLTF
.	TRBV10-3	.	TRBJ2-1	TGTGCCATCAGTGAACGACGGACAGGGACTACATTAGCGGGGGACAATGAGCAGTTCTTC	CAISERRTGTTLAGDNEQFF
.	TRBV24-1	TRBD1	TRBJ1-2	TGTGCCACCAGTGAGAACCGGGGACAGGGATCGGGTGGCTACACCTTC	CATSENRGQGSGGYTF
.	TRBV7-9	.	TRBJ1-1	TGTGCCAGCAGACCACAGGGACCGAACACTGAAGCTTTCTTT	CASRPQGPNTEAFF
.	TRBV7-3	TRBD1	TRBJ2-1	TGTGCCAGCAGCCCGACAGGGGCAGACAATGAGCAGTTCTTC	CASSPTGADNEQFF
.	TRBV7-6	.	TRBJ1-1	TGTGCCAGCAGCCAAGCTGGGAACACTGAAGCTTTCTTT	CASSQAGNTEAFF
.	TRBV7-9	TRBD2	TRBJ2-7	TGTGCCAGCAGTTTCCCCGTGGATAGTAGCGGGAGACACGAGCAGTACTTC	CASSFPVDSSGRHEQYF
.	TRBV29-1	TRBD1	TRBJ2-3	TGCAGCGTTAGGGACAGGGGGTCTGGAGATACGCAGTATTTT	CSVRDRGSGDTQYF
.	TRBV7-2	TRBD2	TRBJ2-3	TGTGCCAGCAGCCCTGTGGCTAGCGGGGCCAGCACAGATACGCAGTATTTT	CASSPVASGASTDTQYF
.	TRBV6-1	.	TRBJ2-7	TGTGCCAGCAGTGAGAGCTCCTACGAGCAGTACTTC	CASSESSYEQYF
.	TRBV28	.	TRBJ1-2	TGTGCCAGCAGGAACACGGCCTTCGCTAACTATGGCTACACCTTC	CASRNTAFANYGYTF
.	TRBV11-2	.	TRBJ1-2	TGTGCCAGCAGCTTAAGTAGACAGGATGACTACACCTTC	CASSLSRQDDYTF
.	TRBV28	TRBD1	TRBJ1-2	TGTGCCAGCAAGACAGGGCAGAGGAATGGCTACACCTTC	CASKTGQRNGYTF
few	TRBV5-1	.	TRBJ2-2	TGCGCCAGCAGCAATACAGGGACGAACACCGGGGAGCTGTTTTTT	CASSNTGTNTGELFF
few	TRBV2	.	TRBJ1-5	TGTGCCAGCAGTGTTCCCCTGGGGAGGACTAGCAATCAGCCCCAGCATTTT	CASSVPLGRTSNQPQHF
.	TRBV5-6	.	TRBJ1-2	TGTGCCAGCAGCATACCGGGACTAACTCAAGGCTACACCTTC	CASSIPGLTQGYTF
once	TRBV9	.	TRBJ1-1	TGTGCCAGCACGGGGGTTGGCACTGAAGCTTTCTTT	CASTGVGTEAFF